This T cell receptor beta chain stems from a study of cytomegalovirus exposure and HLA in healthy donors. Study results and caveats: With further analysis later on, most CMV-associated TCR beta chains appeared HLA-restricted.

At collection, donors were nominally healthy, but unrecorded immune exposures were probable. The PCR made use of 60 Vbeta and 13 Jbeta primers. TCRdb keeps only in-frame clones here, not all; method: immunoSEQ multiplex PCR. Altogether about 200,000 clones are present, over 60% being singletons, with the ten largest covering under 2%. From germline, CDR1 is SNHLY and CDR2 FYNNEI. With 7 bases clipped from V and 1 base from J, the junction kept 3 bases outside the gene matches. The CDR3 covers 14 residues. As concerns this clone: Its target is not known.

This clonotype was obtained from a man aged 18 to 35 in good health and CMV-seronegative. Input material: PBMCs. The V gene is TRBV2, the J gene TRBJ2-2, with 7 bases matching TRBD2. The DNA of the CDR3 is TGTGCCAGCACCGGACTAGTGAACACCGGGGAGCTGTTTTTT. Protein sequence: CASTGLVNTGELFF.